The 5 T cell receptor beta chains in this list originate from one sample, sequenced in a study of CD8 T cells in Susac syndrome. Random hexamers were used to reverse transcribe about 0.5 to 1 ug of RNA. MiXCR was run by TCRdb on the immunoSEQ multiplex PCR reads, yielding one entry per CDR3 protein. The sample carries about 82,000 distinct CDR3 sequences, roughly 96% recorded once. The specimen was CD8+ T cells from PBMCs. All receptors come from a human donor with Susac syndrome.

The V call is TRBV5-6, the J call TRBJ2-7; no definite D call. Trimming took 4 bases from V and 0 from J, leaving 5 bases between them. This CDR3 has 12 residues. Germline CDR1 SGHDT, CDR2 YYEEEE. The chain's CDR3 is CASSLYSYEQYF. DNA for the CDR3: TGTGCCAGCAGCCTCTACTCCTACGAGCAGTACTTC.

The chain uses TRBV5-1 and TRBJ2-3; D is unresolved. Trimming removed 4 bases at V and 3 bases at J, with 6 bases between. Germline V CDR1 and CDR2: SGHRS, YFSETQ. The CDR3 has 12 residues. This CDR3 reads CASSVTTDTQYF. The CDR3 coding sequence is TGCGCCAGCAGCGTAACTACAGATACGCAGTATTTT.

The rearrangement links TRBV20-1 to TRBJ1-2; D unresolved. Germline V gene lookup returns CDR1 DFQATT and CDR2 SNEGSKA (reference sequence). Trimming cost V 3 bases and J 5 bases, with 19 bases left between them. The CDR3 loop spans 15 amino acids. In DNA form, the CDR3 reads TGCAGTGCTAGGGGCAGTCGGGAGACCCTGTATGGCTACACCTTC. It codes for CSARGSRETLYGYTF.

This clonotype was observed a single time. The chain joins TRBV5-4 to TRBJ1-4, with 9 bases aligning to TRBD1. The V segment lost 0 bases and the J segment 8 bases; nucleotides outside the gene matches: 5. The length of the CDR3 is 15 residues. CDR1 is SGHNT and CDR2 is YYREEE in the germline V gene (reference sequence). For the CDR3, the DNA is TGTGCCAGCAGCTTGGGACAGGGGGAGGGGGAAAAACTGTTTTTT. It is translated as CASSLGQGEGEKLFF. The full variable domain, rest sourced from reference TRBV5-4 and TRBJ1-4, is ETGVTQSPTHLIKTRGQQVTLRCSSQSGHNTVSWYQQALGQGPQFIFQYYREEENGRGNFPPRFSGLQFPNYSSELNVNALELDDSALYLCASSLGQGEGEKLFFGSGTQLSVL.

This chain uses TRBV16 with TRBJ1-2; 9 bases line up with TRBD1. The V gene end was trimmed by 0 bases and the J gene end by 6 bases; junction bases not matched to a gene: 5. This CDR3 region has 15 residues. Germline V CDR1 and CDR2: KGHSY, FQNENV. The chain's CDR3 is CASSQSRDRAHGYTF. Written as DNA, the CDR3 is TGTGCCAGCAGCCAATCAAGGGACAGGGCTCATGGCTACACCTTC. Combining the CDR3 with reference TRBV16 and TRBJ1-2 gives the whole variable domain GEEVAQTPKHLVRGEGQKAKLYCAPIKGHSYVFWYQQVLKNEFKFLISFQNENVFDETGMPKERFSAKCLPNSPCSLEIQATKLEDSAVYFCASSQSRDRAHGYTFGSGTRLTVV.